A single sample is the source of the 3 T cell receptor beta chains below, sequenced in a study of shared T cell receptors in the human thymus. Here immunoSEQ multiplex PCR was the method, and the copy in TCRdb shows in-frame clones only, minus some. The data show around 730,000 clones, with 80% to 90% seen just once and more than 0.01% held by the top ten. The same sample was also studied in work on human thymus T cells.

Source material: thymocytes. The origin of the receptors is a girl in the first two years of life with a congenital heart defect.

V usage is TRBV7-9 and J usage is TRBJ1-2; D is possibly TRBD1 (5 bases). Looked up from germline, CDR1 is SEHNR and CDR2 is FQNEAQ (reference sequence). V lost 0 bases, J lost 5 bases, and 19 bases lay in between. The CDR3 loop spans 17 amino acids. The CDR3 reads CASSLASPSTGKYGYTF. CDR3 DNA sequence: TGTGCCAGCAGCTTAGCTTCCCCTTCTACAGGAAAGTATGGCTACACCTTC. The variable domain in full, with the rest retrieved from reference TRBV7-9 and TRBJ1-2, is DTGVSQNPRHKITKRGQNVTFRCDPISEHNRLYWYRQTLGQGPEFLTYFQNEAQLEKSRLLSDRFSAERPKGSFSTLEIQRTEQGDSAMYLCASSLASPSTGKYGYTFGSGTRLTVV.

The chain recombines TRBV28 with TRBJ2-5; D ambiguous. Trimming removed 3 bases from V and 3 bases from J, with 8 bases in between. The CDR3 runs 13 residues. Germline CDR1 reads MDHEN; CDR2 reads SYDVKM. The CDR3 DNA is TGTGCCAGCAGTTTGTACGGTAAAGAGACCCAGTACTTC. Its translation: CASSLYGKETQYF.

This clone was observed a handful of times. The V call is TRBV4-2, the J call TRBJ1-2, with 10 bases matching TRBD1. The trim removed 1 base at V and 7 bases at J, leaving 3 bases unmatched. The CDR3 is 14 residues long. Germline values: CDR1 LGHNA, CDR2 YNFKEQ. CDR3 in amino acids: CASSQGQGAIGYTF. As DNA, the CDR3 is TGTGCCAGCAGCCAAGGACAGGGGGCAATTGGCTACACCTTC.